This TCR beta chain stems from a study of blood T cell repertoires in COVID-19. Assay: immunoSEQ multiplex PCR; the TCRdb copy retains only in-frame clones and omits some. The sample contains more than 150,000 clones, approximately 91% of which appear only once. This TCR derives from a woman between 65 and 79 years old with acute or convalescent COVID-19. What was sequenced was peripheral blood.

As DNA, the CDR3 is TGTGCCAGCAGTCGACAGGTTAACACTGAAGCTTTCTTT. Translation gives CASSRQVNTEAFF. The gene calls are TRBV12-3 or TRBV12-4 and TRBJ1-1; D possibly corresponds to TRBD1 (6 bases). The ends were cut back, 5 bases at V and 2 bases at J, with 9 bases in the middle. CDR3 length: 13 amino acids.